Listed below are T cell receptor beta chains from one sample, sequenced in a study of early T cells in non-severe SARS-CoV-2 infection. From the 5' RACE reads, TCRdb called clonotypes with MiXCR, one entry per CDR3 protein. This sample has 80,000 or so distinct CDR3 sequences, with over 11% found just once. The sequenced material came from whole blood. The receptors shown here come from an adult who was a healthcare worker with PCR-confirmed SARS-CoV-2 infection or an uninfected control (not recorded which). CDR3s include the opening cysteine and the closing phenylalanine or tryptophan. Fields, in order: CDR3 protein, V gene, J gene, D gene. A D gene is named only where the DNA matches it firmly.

CDR3aa: CASVGLLNTEAFF; v_gene: TRBV19; j_gene: TRBJ1-1; d_gene: .
CDR3aa: CASSEAVHWGEQYF; v_gene: TRBV2; j_gene: TRBJ2-7; d_gene: .
CDR3aa: CASSTRLAGIDTQYF; v_gene: TRBV7-7; j_gene: TRBJ2-3; d_gene: TRBD2
CDR3aa: CASTRGAALHEQYF; v_gene: TRBV12-3/TRBV12-4; j_gene: TRBJ2-7; d_gene: .
CDR3aa: CASRAVGPMETQYF; v_gene: TRBV2; j_gene: TRBJ2-5; d_gene: .
CDR3aa: CASRSMASGTISGRELFF; v_gene: TRBV21-1; j_gene: TRBJ2-2; d_gene: .
CDR3aa: CASSPPSNEQFF; v_gene: TRBV7-9; j_gene: TRBJ2-1; d_gene: .
CDR3aa: CASSPWTGGLKSPLHF; v_gene: TRBV11-2; j_gene: TRBJ1-6; d_gene: TRBD1
CDR3aa: CSARDIWDRVETQYF; v_gene: TRBV20-1; j_gene: TRBJ2-5; d_gene: TRBD1
CDR3aa: CASSRTESSYNSPLHF; v_gene: TRBV5-6; j_gene: TRBJ1-6; d_gene: .
CDR3aa: CASSVGAGAYNEQFF; v_gene: TRBV9; j_gene: TRBJ2-1; d_gene: TRBD2
CDR3aa: CSAWTGDTEAFF; v_gene: TRBV20-1; j_gene: TRBJ1-1; d_gene: TRBD1
CDR3aa: CASSQTGGLDYGYTF; v_gene: TRBV4-1; j_gene: TRBJ1-2; d_gene: TRBD1
CDR3aa: CSVEDFRVGGELFF; v_gene: TRBV29-1; j_gene: TRBJ2-2; d_gene: .
CDR3aa: CASSSTSSVRNTGELFF; v_gene: TRBV11-2; j_gene: TRBJ2-2; d_gene: .
CDR3aa: CASSYTRVAETQYF; v_gene: TRBV6-5; j_gene: TRBJ2-5; d_gene: .
CDR3aa: CASSSPPSGRARETQYF; v_gene: TRBV7-9; j_gene: TRBJ2-5; d_gene: TRBD2
CDR3aa: CSVEGGLAGVGYNEQFF; v_gene: TRBV29-1; j_gene: TRBJ2-1; d_gene: TRBD2
CDR3aa: CASSLVGGLIEQYF; v_gene: TRBV5-4; j_gene: TRBJ2-7; d_gene: TRBD2
CDR3aa: CASSFSGAGNTIYF; v_gene: TRBV7-8; j_gene: TRBJ1-3; d_gene: .
CDR3aa: CASSEAEYNEQFF; v_gene: TRBV6-1; j_gene: TRBJ2-1; d_gene: .
CDR3aa: CASSSRVVGETQYF; v_gene: TRBV13; j_gene: TRBJ2-5; d_gene: .
CDR3aa: CASSETKESRGETQYF; v_gene: TRBV6-1; j_gene: TRBJ2-5; d_gene: .
CDR3aa: CASSEHLGTDTQYF; v_gene: TRBV6-1; j_gene: TRBJ2-3; d_gene: .
CDR3aa: CASRRDRGISTEAFF; v_gene: TRBV6-5; j_gene: TRBJ1-1; d_gene: TRBD1
CDR3aa: CASSAAALNTEAFF; v_gene: TRBV9; j_gene: TRBJ1-1; d_gene: .
CDR3aa: CSVAGGNEGTYEQYF; v_gene: TRBV29-1; j_gene: TRBJ2-7; d_gene: .
CDR3aa: CVSSSPLLAGGGETQYF; v_gene: TRBV12-3/TRBV12-4; j_gene: TRBJ2-5; d_gene: TRBD2
CDR3aa: CASSPWGLHEQYF; v_gene: TRBV11-2; j_gene: TRBJ2-7; d_gene: .
CDR3aa: CAWSVQGLKSYNSPLHF; v_gene: TRBV30; j_gene: TRBJ1-6; d_gene: .
CDR3aa: CASSPRTGVSKNIQYF; v_gene: TRBV11-2; j_gene: TRBJ2-4; d_gene: TRBD1
CDR3aa: CASTSSGSYNEQFF; v_gene: TRBV27; j_gene: TRBJ2-1; d_gene: TRBD2
CDR3aa: CASSSEGVQNTNYGYTF; v_gene: TRBV9; j_gene: TRBJ1-2; d_gene: .
CDR3aa: CASSPYRGGGQPQHF; v_gene: TRBV19; j_gene: TRBJ1-5; d_gene: TRBD1
CDR3aa: CVSSRTVRDGTDTQYF; v_gene: TRBV6-4; j_gene: TRBJ2-3; d_gene: .
CDR3aa: CASSPSGTGRGNTEAFF; v_gene: TRBV12-3/TRBV12-4; j_gene: TRBJ1-1; d_gene: TRBD1
CDR3aa: CASSQSLGTSGNADTQYF; v_gene: TRBV14; j_gene: TRBJ2-3; d_gene: TRBD2
CDR3aa: CSARPGLADRYEQYF; v_gene: TRBV20-1; j_gene: TRBJ2-7; d_gene: TRBD2
CDR3aa: CSVAGRVTDTQYF; v_gene: TRBV29-1; j_gene: TRBJ2-3; d_gene: .